Listed here are 14 T cell receptor beta chains from one sample, sequenced in a study of T-cell reconstitution after alpha-beta-depleted transplantation in children (dated by TCRdb to the mid-2010s). Receptor amplification or capture employed PCR. The data were produced on an Illumina HiSeq 2500. TCR libraries were prepared with molecular barcoding, using unique molecular identifiers to normalize TCRbeta repertoire quantification. The raw public data were reprocessed by TCRdb itself: fastp quality trimming at Q25, MiXCR clonotype calling, in-frame beta chains only. When rows share a CDR3 protein, they turn into one entry using the most common DNA and genes. The sample data list about 400,000 distinct CDR3 sequences, and about a fifth of these were observed just once. 3.5% to 4% of the sample is held by the ten biggest clonotypes. The source material was PBMCs from the stem cell graft donor, sampled from the stem cell graft. These receptors all stem from a human donor who donated a stem cell graft to a child with acute myeloid leukemia.

This clonotype was counted many times. This chain connects TRBV4-2 to TRBJ1-4, with D unresolved. The V end was cut by 4 bases, the J end by 8 bases, with 17 bases between. The CDR3 extends over 15 amino acids. Germline CDR1 reads LGHNA; CDR2 reads YNFKEQ. This CDR3 reads CASSPPNRREEKLFF. CDR3 DNA: TGTGCCAGCAGCCCCCCCAATCGGAGAGAGGAAAAACTGTTTTTT.

The rearrangement joins TRBV6-5 to TRBJ2-3; 8 nucleotides match TRBD1. The CDR3 runs to 12 residues. Looked up from germline, CDR1 is MNHEY and CDR2 is SVGAGI. With V trimmed by 4 bases and J by 14 bases, 8 bases remained unmatched. CDR3 residues: CASSSWTGIAYF. As DNA, the CDR3 is TGTGCCAGCAGTTCGTGGACAGGGATTGCGTATTTT.

Remarks on this clonotype: The junction departs from the called germline gene at one end, perhaps through a read error. The V call is TRBV20-1, the J call TRBJ2-3; 7 bases fit TRBD2. The CDR3 covers 14 residues. From germline, CDR1 is DFQATT and CDR2 SNEGSKA (reference sequence). For the CDR3, the DNA is TGCAGTGCTAAGCCTAGCGGACTCACATATACGCAGTATTTT. This translates into CSAKPSGLTYTQYF.

This chain uses TRBV12-3 or TRBV12-4 with TRBJ1-1; 8 nucleotides match TRBD1. J lost 2 bases, V lost 5 bases, and 7 bases had no gene match. CDR3 length equals 15 residues. The CDR3 region is CASSLYRGYNTEAFF. Here the CDR3 DNA reads TGTGCCAGCAGTCTTTACAGGGGGTACAACACTGAAGCTTTCTTT.

In this sample, this clonotype turned up many times. V gene TRBV29-1 combines with J gene TRBJ2-3, with 7 bases fitting TRBD2. The germline V gene encodes CDR1 SQVTM and CDR2 ANQGSEA. The CDR3 consists of 14 residues. The V segment lost 5 bases and the J segment 3 bases; nucleotides outside the gene matches: 8. The CDR3 nucleotides are TGCAGCGTTCTCCGAAAGCGGGAAACAGATACGCAGTATTTT. Its translation: CSVLRKRETDTQYF.

This clonotype was counted ten times or more. The gene calls are TRBV29-1 and TRBJ1-1, with TRBD1 as a possible D gene (5 bases). Germline V gives CDR1 SQVTM, CDR2 ANQGSEA. CDR3 length: 12 amino acids. Between the trimmed V and J ends, which lost 1 base and 11 bases, there was a span of 14 bases. CDR3 region: CSVEGGGTWAFF. In DNA, the CDR3 is TGCAGCGTTGAAGGTGGCGGGACTTGGGCTTTCTTT.

This clonotype was detected many times. The rearrangement uses TRBV29-1 and TRBJ1-2; the D gene is possibly TRBD1 (5 bases). V was trimmed by 3 bases and J by 0 bases, leaving 8 bases between them. Germline CDR1 is SQVTM and CDR2 is ANQGSEA. CDR3 length: 13 residues. CDR3 nucleotides: TGCAGCGTTGAGGGGGGGACTAACTATGGCTACACCTTC. This sequence encodes CSVEGGTNYGYTF. Complete variable domain (other parts from reference TRBV29-1 and TRBJ1-2): SAVISQKPSRDICQRGTSLTIQCQVDSQVTMMFWYRQQPGQSLTLIATANQGSEATYESGFVIDKFPISRPNLTFSTLTVSNMSPEDSSIYLCSVEGGTNYGYTFGSGTRLTVV.

J is TRBJ2-3 and V is TRBV4-3; 9 nucleotides align to TRBD2. The V segment lost 0 bases and the J segment 3 bases; nucleotides outside the gene matches: 10. The CDR3 covers 18 residues. Germline CDR1 reads LGHNA; CDR2 reads YSLEER. In DNA, the CDR3 is TGCGCCAGCAGCCAAGATGGCCCAACTAGCGGGTTGACAGATACGCAGTATTTT. It codes for CASSQDGPTSGLTDTQYF.

The table lists this clonotype with many counts. J is TRBJ2-7 and V is TRBV5-4, with 8 bases that match TRBD2. CDR3 length: 16 amino acids. Losses at the gene ends were 4 bases for V and 4 bases for J; bases not matched to a gene: 13. The germline CDR1 and CDR2 sequences are SGHNT and YYREEE (reference sequence). The CDR3 coding sequence is TGTGCCAGCAGCCTGGGACCTGGCGGGAGGTTGTACGAGCAGTACTTC. It is translated as CASSLGPGGRLYEQYF.

This clonotype was found a few times. The chain carries TRBV20-1 and TRBJ2-3; 12 bases align to TRBD2. V lost 5 bases, J lost 9 bases, and 12 bases stayed unmatched. Germline CDR1 and CDR2: DFQATT and SNEGSKA (reference sequence). The CDR3 consists of 15 residues. CDR3 sequence reads: CSALMTSGSWQTQYF. The DNA of the CDR3 is TGCAGTGCTCTCATGACTAGCGGGAGTTGGCAGACGCAGTATTTT.

This clonotype was recorded a few times. The V call is TRBV12-3 or TRBV12-4, the J call TRBJ2-7; the D gene is possibly TRBD2 (6 bases). CDR3 length: 14 residues. With 1 base removed from V and 6 bases from J, the gap between germline ends came to 13 bases. In DNA, the CDR3 is TGTGCCAGCAGTTTAGGGCTAGCGAGCGGCGAGCAGTACTTC. Translated: CASSLGLASGEQYF.

At least ten counts were recorded for this clonotype. CDR3 DNA: TGCACGGGAGATACGCAGTATTTT. It translates to CTGDTQYF. V gene TRBV20-1 combines with J gene TRBJ2-3; D ambiguous. Germline CDR1 reads DFQATT; CDR2 reads SNEGSKA (reference sequence). CDR3 size: 8 residues.

This clonotype was counted only a few times. CDR3 nucleotide sequence: TGCAGCGTTGCCTCAGGGCCTGACTATGGCTACACCTTC. This codes for CSVASGPDYGYTF. This chain links TRBV29-1 with TRBJ1-2; D is perhaps TRBD1 (5 bases). The CDR3 extends over 13 amino acids. Germline V gene lookup returns CDR1 SQVTM and CDR2 ANQGSEA. Trimming stripped 4 bases from V and 3 bases from J, with 12 bases between.

The chain recombines TRBV7-2 with TRBJ1-1; D remains ambiguous. The V and J ends lost 1 base and 3 bases respectively, with 12 bases between them. CDR1 SGHTA and CDR2 FQGNSA come from the germline V gene. The CDR3 sequence is 15 residues long. The CDR3 loop reads CASSLVYGGDTEAFF. For the CDR3, the DNA is TGTGCCAGCAGCTTAGTCTACGGTGGTGACACTGAAGCTTTCTTT. Using reference TRBV7-2 and TRBJ1-1 for the parts outside the CDR3, the full variable domain is GAGVSQSPSNKVTEKGKDVELRCDPISGHTALYWYRQSLGQGLEFLIYFQGNSAPDKSGLPSDRFSAERTGGSVSTLTIQRTQQEDSAVYLCASSLVYGGDTEAFFGQGTRLTVV.